This T cell receptor beta chain was documented in a study of T cell changes during pregnancy in multiple sclerosis (dated by TCRdb to about 2019). Regarding the research as a whole: The study examined how the T cell repertoire changed over the course of pregnancy in women with multiple sclerosis.

Receptor libraries were prepared by the immunoSEQ multiplex PCR assay. TCRdb stores this immuneACCESS table with in-frame sequences only. Part of the clones is absent; in the studies checked, under half of the shortfall reflects unresolved V genes, and no reason is known for the rest. The sample table contains tens of thousands of clones; only one count was recorded for around 90% of them. The top ten hold around 6.8% of the sample. With regard to this clone: What antigen it recognizes has not been identified. It has no much larger one-base neighbor in the sample; base qualities were not kept.

CDR1 SGHAT and CDR2 FQNNGV are derived from the germline V gene. The cysteine opens and the phenylalanine closes a CDR3 of 16 amino acids. The kept DNA is CDR3 alone, 48 bases in frame from the first base. Unmatched junction bases come to 8, with V trimmed by 1 base and J by 3 bases. The receptor was isolated from a female donor in good health, enrolled as a control in a pregnancy study. This material consisted of peripheral blood, taken in the third trimester of pregnancy. This sequence uses TRBV11-2 and TRBJ2-7; the junction holds 8 bases that match TRBD2. This receptor carries the CDR3 CASSLGGGLVGYEQYF. The nucleotide sequence is TGTGCCAGCAGCTTAGGGGGGGGACTAGTGGGCTACGAGCAGTACTTC.